The 24 T cell receptor beta chains in this list originate from one sample, sequenced in a study of T cells after posttransplantation cyclophosphamide. Profiled with immunoSEQ multiplex PCR; TCRdb holds only in-frame clones, not every one. In total the sample includes tens of thousands of clones, none of them seen once. A marrow graft followed busulfan-fludarabine conditioning, with cyclophosphamide on days +3 and +4. The material was PBMCs, obtained after allogeneic stem cell transplant with posttransplant cyclophosphamide. Receptors were obtained from a male patient in his late teens or twenties who received an allogeneic stem cell transplant from a related donor, was CMV-positive, and had no GVHD. The graft donor may have contributed some T cells.

This clone was seen many times. The rearrangement joins TRBV9 to TRBJ1-5; TRBD1 matches at 9 bases. V dropped 0 bases and J dropped 4; count of bases not matched to a gene: 2. Germline V gene sequence: CDR1 SGDLS, CDR2 YYNGEE. The CDR3 runs 15 residues. The CDR3 here is CASSVEGQGNQPQHF. DNA of the CDR3: TGTGCCAGCAGCGTAGAGGGACAGGGAAATCAGCCCCAGCATTTT.

This clone was detected ten times or more. This chain uses TRBV6-5 with TRBJ1-2; D is possibly TRBD1 (5 bases). The V gene's germline CDR1 is MNHEY and CDR2 SVGAGI. With 0 bases removed from V and 6 bases from J, the gap between germline ends came to 11 bases. There are 14 residues in the CDR3. The CDR3 reads CASSYSAEGDGYTF. In nucleotides, the CDR3 is TGTGCCAGCAGTTACTCGGCGGAAGGGGATGGCTACACCTTC.

This clone occurred a few times. At one of its ends the junction is not consistent with the germline gene, which may arise from a read error. The chain combines TRBV18 with TRBJ1-1; 10 nucleotides align to TRBD1. This CDR3 comprises 14 residues. CDR1 is KGHSH and CDR2 is LQKENI in the germline V gene. The chain's CDR3 is CAGSPRGQGNEAFF. The CDR3 DNA follows: TGTGCCGGCTCACCCCGGGGACAGGGGAATGAAGCTTTCTTT.

This clone occurred many times. V is TRBV10-1 and J is TRBJ2-7; D perhaps matches TRBD2 (6 bases). V was clipped by 2 bases and J by 1 base, with 9 bases between them. CDR3 length: 14 residues. The V gene's germline CDR1 is WNHNN and CDR2 SYGVQD (reference sequence). The CDR3 region has the DNA TGCGCCAGCAGTGAGGCAGGAGGGTCCTACGAGCAGTACTTC. Protein sequence: CASSEAGGSYEQYF.

This clone was counted ten times or more. The V and J genes are TRBV19 and TRBJ2-7; 12 bases are a match to TRBD1. The length of the CDR3 is 18 residues. Germline-derived CDR1 and CDR2 are LNHDA and SQIVND (reference sequence). Trimming removed 4 bases from V and 2 bases from J; junction bases left unmatched: 12. This CDR3 is CASSRKTGTGGVTYEQYF. The DNA of the CDR3 is TGTGCCAGTAGTAGAAAAACCGGGACAGGGGGCGTGACCTACGAGCAGTACTTC.

This clone was counted at least ten times. The gene calls are TRBV5-6 and TRBJ2-3; 11 bases map to TRBD2. This CDR3 region has 15 residues. The J segment lost 4 bases and the V segment lost 6 bases, leaving 7 bases of the junction unmatched. Germline assignment: CDR1 SGHDT and CDR2 YYEEEE. In nucleotides, the CDR3 is TGTGCCAGCACCGACATTAGCGGGAGGGCAGATACGCAGTATTTT. Translation gives CASTDISGRADTQYF.

This clone was observed at least ten times. The chain uses TRBV2 and TRBJ2-3; 8 positions agree with TRBD1. After removal of 7 bases from V and 0 bases from J, the junction contained 6 bases not matched to a gene. This CDR3 is built from 15 residues. Germline V gene sequence: CDR1 SNHLY, CDR2 FYNNEI. For the CDR3, the DNA is TGTGCCAGCAAGGACAGGGCCCCTAGCACAGATACGCAGTATTTT. Protein product: CASKDRAPSTDTQYF.

This clone has at least ten counts. J is TRBJ1-3 and V is TRBV6-1; TRBD1 aligns across 7 bases. With V trimmed by 4 bases and J by 3 bases, 6 bases remained unmatched. CDR3 length equals 15 residues. Looked up from germline, CDR1 is MNHNS and CDR2 is SASEGT. The CDR3 protein is CASSGRQGNGNTIYF. The CDR3 DNA reads as TGTGCCAGCAGTGGAAGACAGGGAAATGGAAACACCATATATTTT.

At least ten counts were recorded for this clone. This chain connects TRBV4-1 to TRBJ2-2, with TRBD2 identical over 9 bases. V shed 2 bases and J 4 bases; nucleotides not matched to a gene: 8. The length of the CDR3 is 17 residues. Germline V gene data show CDR1 as MGHRA and CDR2 as YSYEKL. CDR3 sequence: CASSQPGGRAATGELFF. CDR3 bases: TGCGCCAGCAGCCAACCTGGCGGGAGGGCCGCCACCGGGGAGCTGTTTTTT.

This clone was seen ten or more times. This chain links TRBV30 with TRBJ1-1; a weak D match, TRBD1 (5 bases). The CDR3 consists of 13 residues. The germline V and J ends were trimmed by 4 bases and 4 bases, with 13 bases remaining between them. Germline lookup yields CDR1 GTSNPN and CDR2 SVGIG (reference sequence). The DNA for the CDR3 is TGTGCCTGGAAGTTTAGGGGCCTCACTGAAGCTTTCTTT. This gives the protein CAWKFRGLTEAFF. Full variable domain (outside the CDR3, taken from reference TRBV30 and TRBJ1-1): SQTIHQWPATLVQPVGSPLSLECTVEGTSNPNLYWYRQAAGRGLQLLFYSVGIGQISSEVPQNLSASRPQDRQFILSSKKLLLSDSGFYLCAWKFRGLTEAFFGQGTRLTVV.

This clone was detected ten times or more. The chain is built from TRBV4-1 and TRBJ1-3, with 8 bases that match TRBD1. The CDR3 totals 16 residues. Germline CDR1 MGHRA, CDR2 YSYEKL. V was pared by 3 bases and J by 0 bases, with 4 bases of the junction left unmatched. The CDR3 protein is CASSHLTGDSGNTIYF. In DNA, the CDR3 is TGCGCCAGCAGCCACCTGACAGGGGACTCTGGAAACACCATATATTTT.

This clone was detected many times. V is TRBV7-9 and J is TRBJ1-4, with a weak D call TRBD1 (6 bases). Germline values: CDR1 SEHNR, CDR2 FQNEAQ (reference sequence). The V end was cut by 5 bases, the J end by 0 bases, with 10 bases between. The CDR3 length is 15 residues. DNA of the CDR3: TGTGCCAGCAGCGACACAGGGCCAACTAATGAAAAACTGTTTTTT. It specifies CASSDTGPTNEKLFF. The variable domain in full, completed from reference TRBV7-9 and TRBJ1-4, reads DTGVSQNPRHKITKRGQNVTFRCDPISEHNRLYWYRQTLGQGPEFLTYFQNEAQLEKSRLLSDRFSAERPKGSFSTLEIQRTEQGDSAMYLCASSDTGPTNEKLFFGSGTQLSVL.

This clone appeared many times. The chain uses TRBV5-1 and TRBJ2-3; a possible D gene is TRBD1 (5 bases). Germline CDR1 and CDR2: SGHRS and YFSETQ. Trimming removed 1 base from V and 0 bases from J, with 9 bases in between. The CDR3 is 15 amino acids. This chain's CDR3 is CASSLKGLSTDTQYF. For the CDR3, the DNA is TGCGCCAGCAGCTTGAAGGGGCTTAGCACAGATACGCAGTATTTT. The whole variable domain, remainder taken from reference TRBV5-1 and TRBJ2-3, is KAGVTQTPRYLIKTRGQQVTLSCSPISGHRSVSWYQQTPGQGLQFLFEYFSETQRNKGNFPGRFSGRQFSNSRSEMNVSTLELGDSALYLCASSLKGLSTDTQYFGPGTRLTVL.

This clone was counted at least ten times. This chain links TRBV7-6 with TRBJ2-2; perhaps TRBD2 as D (6 bases). Between the trimmed V and J ends, which lost 2 bases and 4 bases, there was a span of 11 bases. The CDR3 length is 15 residues. Germline V lookup: CDR1 SGHVS, CDR2 FNYEAQ. The chain's CDR3 is CASSLSGLSTGELFF. As DNA, the CDR3 is TGTGCCAGCAGCTTATCGGGACTTTCCACCGGGGAGCTGTTTTTT.

This clone came up many times. The chain carries TRBV13 and TRBJ2-2; possible D gene TRBD1, 6 bases. This CDR3 spans 12 amino acids. CDR1 is PRHDT and CDR2 is FYEKMQ in the germline V gene (reference sequence). V was trimmed by 7 bases and J by 5 bases, leaving 8 bases between them. The DNA for the CDR3 is TGTGCCAGCACCCAGGGGACCGGGGAGCTGTTTTTT. Amino acids: CASTQGTGELFF.

This clone was counted at least ten times. The chain has TRBV11-2 and TRBJ2-1; D possibly corresponds to TRBD2 (6 bases). Trimming left V 8 bases short and J 4 bases short, with 24 bases between. The length of the CDR3 is 17 residues. Germline V lookup: CDR1 SGHAT, CDR2 FQNNGV. The CDR3 sequence: CASRPWGGRPTYNEQFF. The CDR3 DNA reads TGTGCCAGCCGACCCTGGGGTGGGAGGCCCACATACAATGAGCAGTTCTTC.

This clone has at least ten counts. This rearrangement joins TRBV4-3 to TRBJ1-1; 8 positions match TRBD1. The CDR3 sequence is 15 residues long. Germline V gene lookup returns CDR1 LGHNA and CDR2 YSLEER. V was pared by 4 bases and J by 3 bases, with 7 bases of the junction left unmatched. The CDR3 loop reads CASSRRQGLYTEAFF. The CDR3 DNA reads as TGCGCCAGCAGCCGAAGACAGGGGCTATACACTGAAGCTTTCTTT.

This clone was seen ten or more times. The J gene is TRBJ2-1, the V gene TRBV11-3; 7 nucleotides line up with TRBD1. There are 15 residues in the CDR3. Germline CDR1 and CDR2: SGHNT and YENEEA. V lost 5 bases, J lost 7 bases, and 11 bases stayed unmatched. CDR3 residues: CASSPSHQTGNEQFF. CDR3 sequence (DNA): TGTGCCAGCAGCCCATCCCATCAGACAGGGAATGAGCAGTTCTTC.

This clone was seen at least ten times. The J gene is TRBJ2-5, the V gene TRBV5-1; D is perhaps TRBD1 (5 bases). Germline V gene sequence: CDR1 SGHRS, CDR2 YFSETQ. Trimming took off 0 bases at V and 1 base at J, with 7 bases between the two ends. CDR3 length equals 14 residues. Here the CDR3 reads CASSLGTIQETQYF. In DNA form, the CDR3 reads TGCGCCAGCAGCTTGGGGACAATCCAAGAGACCCAGTACTTC.

This clone was seen ten or more times. The chain combines TRBV30 with TRBJ1-1; D remains unclear. The germline V gene has CDR1 GTSNPN and CDR2 SVGIG (reference sequence). V shed 2 bases and J shed 11 bases, with 12 bases lying between them. The CDR3 length is 11 residues. The chain's CDR3 is CAWSWSRGAFF. The CDR3 nucleotides are TGTGCCTGGAGTTGGTCCCGCGGGGCTTTCTTT.

Ten or more counts support this clone. The chain combines TRBV6-1 with TRBJ2-7; a possible D gene is TRBD2 (5 bases). With 4 bases removed from V and 3 bases from J, the gap between germline ends came to 16 bases. This CDR3 region has 15 residues. The germline V gene encodes CDR1 MNHNS and CDR2 SASEGT. CDR3 loop: CASSALSGIGYEQYF. The CDR3 coding sequence is TGTGCCAGCAGTGCCCTTTCGGGGATCGGCTACGAGCAGTACTTC.

In its sample, this clone was seen many times. The chain couples TRBV19 to TRBJ2-5; D may be TRBD1 (6 bases). CDR3 size: 15 residues. V shed 5 bases and J shed 4 bases, with 17 bases lying between them. Germline values: CDR1 LNHDA, CDR2 SQIVND (reference sequence). The chain's CDR3 is CASSSTGYGRETQYF. The DNA for the CDR3 is TGTGCCAGTAGTTCTACAGGGTACGGGCGAGAGACCCAGTACTTC. The full variable domain, rest sourced from reference TRBV19 and TRBJ2-5, is DGGITQSPKYLFRKEGQNVTLSCEQNLNHDAMYWYRQDPGQGLRLIYYSQIVNDFQKGDIAEGYSVSREKKESFPLTVTSAQKNPTAFYLCASSSTGYGRETQYFGPGTRLLVL.

This clone was seen at least ten times. The CDR3 region has the DNA TGCAGCGCACAGGGGGCCAGCAATCAGCCCCAGCATTTT. Translation: CSAQGASNQPQHF. V gene TRBV29-1 combines with J gene TRBJ1-5; TRBD1 matches 9 bases. The germline V gene encodes CDR1 SQVTM and CDR2 ANQGSEA. The CDR3 sequence is 13 residues long. After removal of 7 bases from V and 1 base from J, the junction contained 2 bases not matched to a gene.

This clone has at least ten counts. CDR3 coding DNA: TGTGCCAGCTCACCGGGACAGGGAACAGATACGCAGTATTTT. Its protein is CASSPGQGTDTQYF. The chain has TRBV18 and TRBJ2-3, with 9 bases lining up with TRBD1. This CDR3 is built from 14 residues. CDR1 KGHSH and CDR2 LQKENI come from the germline V gene. Germline trimming cut 3 bases from V and 3 bases from J; bases unmatched to any gene: 1.